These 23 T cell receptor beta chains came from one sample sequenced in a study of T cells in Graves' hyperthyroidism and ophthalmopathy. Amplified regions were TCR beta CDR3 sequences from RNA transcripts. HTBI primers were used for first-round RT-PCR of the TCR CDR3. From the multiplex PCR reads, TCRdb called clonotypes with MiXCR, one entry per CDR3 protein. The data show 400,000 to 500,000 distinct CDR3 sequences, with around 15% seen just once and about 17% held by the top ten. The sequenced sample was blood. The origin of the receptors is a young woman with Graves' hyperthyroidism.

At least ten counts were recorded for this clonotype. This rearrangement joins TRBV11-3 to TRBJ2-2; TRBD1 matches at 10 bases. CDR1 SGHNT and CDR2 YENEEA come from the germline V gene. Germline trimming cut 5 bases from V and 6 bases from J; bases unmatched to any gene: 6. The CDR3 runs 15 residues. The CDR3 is CASSPGQGGPGELFF. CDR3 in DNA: TGTGCCAGCAGCCCTGGACAGGGGGGTCCCGGGGAGCTGTTTTTT. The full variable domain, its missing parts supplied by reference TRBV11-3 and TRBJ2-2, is EAGVVQSPRYKIIEKKQPVAFWCNPISGHNTLYWYLQNLGQGPELLIRYENEEAVDDSQLPKDRFSAERLKGVDSTLKIQPAELGDSAVYLCASSPGQGGPGELFFGEGSRLTVL.

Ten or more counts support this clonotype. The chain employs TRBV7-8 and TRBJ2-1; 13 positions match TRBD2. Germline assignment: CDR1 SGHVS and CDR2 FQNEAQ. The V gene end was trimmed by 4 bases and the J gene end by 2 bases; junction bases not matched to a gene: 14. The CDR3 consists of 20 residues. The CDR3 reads CASSWPGTSGKQGAYNEQFF. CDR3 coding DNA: TGTGCCAGCAGCTGGCCCGGGACTAGCGGGAAACAGGGAGCCTACAATGAGCAGTTCTTC.

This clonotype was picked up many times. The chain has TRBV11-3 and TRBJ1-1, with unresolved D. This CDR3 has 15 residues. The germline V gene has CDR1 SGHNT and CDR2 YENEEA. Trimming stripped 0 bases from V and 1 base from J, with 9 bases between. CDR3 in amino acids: CASSLDARGNTEAFF. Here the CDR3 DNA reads TGTGCCAGCAGCTTAGATGCACGGGGGAACACTGAAGCTTTCTTT.

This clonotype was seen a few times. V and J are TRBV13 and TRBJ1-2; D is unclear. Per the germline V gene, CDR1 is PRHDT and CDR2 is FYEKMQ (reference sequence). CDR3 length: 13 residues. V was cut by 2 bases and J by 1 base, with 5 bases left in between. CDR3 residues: CASSLPDNYGYTF. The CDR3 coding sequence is TGTGCCAGCAGCTTACCTGATAACTATGGCTACACCTTC.

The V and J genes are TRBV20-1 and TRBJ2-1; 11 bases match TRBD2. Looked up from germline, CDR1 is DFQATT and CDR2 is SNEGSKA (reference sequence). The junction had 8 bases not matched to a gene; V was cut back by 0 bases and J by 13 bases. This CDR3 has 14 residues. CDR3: CSARDQLAGETQFF. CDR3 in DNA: TGCAGTGCTAGAGACCAACTAGCGGGAGAGACCCAGTTCTTC.

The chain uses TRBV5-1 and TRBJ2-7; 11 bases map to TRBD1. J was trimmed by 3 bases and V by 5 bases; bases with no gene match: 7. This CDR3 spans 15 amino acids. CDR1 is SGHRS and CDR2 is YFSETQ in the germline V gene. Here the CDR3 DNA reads TGCGCCAGCAGGTTGACCGGGACAGGGGGCTACGAGCAGTACTTC. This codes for CASRLTGTGGYEQYF.

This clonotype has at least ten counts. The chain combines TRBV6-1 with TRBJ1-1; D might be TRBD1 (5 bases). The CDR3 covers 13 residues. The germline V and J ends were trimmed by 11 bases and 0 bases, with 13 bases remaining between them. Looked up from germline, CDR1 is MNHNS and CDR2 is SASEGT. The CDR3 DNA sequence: TGTGCCGCCATGGGACCTATGAACACTGAAGCTTTCTTT. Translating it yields CAAMGPMNTEAFF.

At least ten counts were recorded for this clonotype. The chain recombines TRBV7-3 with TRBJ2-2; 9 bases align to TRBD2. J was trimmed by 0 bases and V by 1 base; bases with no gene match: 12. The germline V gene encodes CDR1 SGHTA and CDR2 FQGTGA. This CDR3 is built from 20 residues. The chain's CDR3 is CASSLNFGTSSETNTGELFF. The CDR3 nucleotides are TGTGCCAGCAGCTTAAATTTTGGGACTAGCAGCGAAACGAACACCGGGGAGCTGTTTTTT.

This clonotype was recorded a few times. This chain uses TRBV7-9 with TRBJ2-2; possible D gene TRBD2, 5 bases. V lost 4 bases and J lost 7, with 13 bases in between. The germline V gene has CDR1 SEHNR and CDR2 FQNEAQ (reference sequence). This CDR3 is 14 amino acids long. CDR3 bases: TGTGCCAGCAGCTCCCTCGATGGAGGCGGGGAGCTGTTTTTT. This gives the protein CASSSLDGGGELFF.

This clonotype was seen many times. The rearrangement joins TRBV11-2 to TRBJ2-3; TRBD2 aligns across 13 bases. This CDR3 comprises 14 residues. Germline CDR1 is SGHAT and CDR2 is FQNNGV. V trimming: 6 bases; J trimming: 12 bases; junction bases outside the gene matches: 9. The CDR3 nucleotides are TGTGCCAGCAGTACCGCGGGACTAGCGGGATCTCAGTATTTT. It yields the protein CASSTAGLAGSQYF.

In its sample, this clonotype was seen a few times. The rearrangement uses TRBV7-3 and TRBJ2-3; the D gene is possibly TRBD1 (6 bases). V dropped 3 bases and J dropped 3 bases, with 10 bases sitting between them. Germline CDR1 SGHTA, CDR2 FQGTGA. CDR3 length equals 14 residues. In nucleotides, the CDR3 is TGTGCCAGCAGCTTCGGACAGACTACAGATACGCAGTATTTT. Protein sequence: CASSFGQTTDTQYF.

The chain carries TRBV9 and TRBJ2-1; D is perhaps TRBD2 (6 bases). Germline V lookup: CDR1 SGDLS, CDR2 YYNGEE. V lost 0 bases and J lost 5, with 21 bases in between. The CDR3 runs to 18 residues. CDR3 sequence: CASSVVILCSGANNEQFF. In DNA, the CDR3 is TGTGCCAGCAGCGTAGTTATTTTGTGTAGCGGAGCCAACAATGAGCAGTTCTTC.

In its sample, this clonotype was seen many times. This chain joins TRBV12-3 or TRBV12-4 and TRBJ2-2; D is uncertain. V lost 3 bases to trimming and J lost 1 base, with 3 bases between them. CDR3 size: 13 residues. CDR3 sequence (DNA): TGTGCCAGCAGTTTCAGGAACACCGGGGAGCTGTTTTTT. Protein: CASSFRNTGELFF.

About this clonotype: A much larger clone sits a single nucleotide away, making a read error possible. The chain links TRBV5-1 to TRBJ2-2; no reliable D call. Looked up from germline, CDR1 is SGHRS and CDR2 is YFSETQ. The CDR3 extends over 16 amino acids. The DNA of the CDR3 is TGCGCCGGCAGCTTGGGATCTGTTTCGAACACCGGGGAGCTGTTTTTT. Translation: CAGSLGSVSNTGELFF. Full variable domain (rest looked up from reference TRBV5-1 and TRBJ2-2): KAGVTQTPRYLIKTRGQQVTLSCSPISGHRSVSWYQQTPGQGLQFLFEYFSETQRNKGNFPGRFSGRQFSNSRSEMNVSTLELGDSALYLCAGSLGSVSNTGELFFGEGSRLTVL.

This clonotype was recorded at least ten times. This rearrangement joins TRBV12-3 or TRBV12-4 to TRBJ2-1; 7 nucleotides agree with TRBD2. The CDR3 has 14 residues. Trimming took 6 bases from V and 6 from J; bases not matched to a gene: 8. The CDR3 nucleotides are TGTGCCAGCAGCCTGTGGGGACTATCCAATGAGCAGTTCTTC. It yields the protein CASSLWGLSNEQFF.

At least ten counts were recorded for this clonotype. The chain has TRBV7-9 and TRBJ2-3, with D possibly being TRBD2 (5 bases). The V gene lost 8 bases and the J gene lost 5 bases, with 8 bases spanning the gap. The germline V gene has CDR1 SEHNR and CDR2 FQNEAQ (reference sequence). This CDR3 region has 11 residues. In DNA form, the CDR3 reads TGTGCCAGCCAGGAGGTAGATACGCAGTATTTT. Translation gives CASQEVDTQYF.

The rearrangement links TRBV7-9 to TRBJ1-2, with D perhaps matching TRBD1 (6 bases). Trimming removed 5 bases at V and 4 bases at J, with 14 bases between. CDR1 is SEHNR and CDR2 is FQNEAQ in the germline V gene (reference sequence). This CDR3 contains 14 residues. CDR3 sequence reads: CASSPLGGAYGYTF. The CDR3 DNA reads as TGTGCCAGCAGCCCCCTCGGGGGCGCCTATGGCTACACCTTC.

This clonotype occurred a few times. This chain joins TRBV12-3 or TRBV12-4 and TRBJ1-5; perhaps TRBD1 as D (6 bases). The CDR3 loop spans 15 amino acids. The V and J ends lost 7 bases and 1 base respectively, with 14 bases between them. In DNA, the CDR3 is TGTGCCAGCACACAGGGACCTTTGAGCAATCAGCCCCAGCATTTT. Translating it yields CASTQGPLSNQPQHF.

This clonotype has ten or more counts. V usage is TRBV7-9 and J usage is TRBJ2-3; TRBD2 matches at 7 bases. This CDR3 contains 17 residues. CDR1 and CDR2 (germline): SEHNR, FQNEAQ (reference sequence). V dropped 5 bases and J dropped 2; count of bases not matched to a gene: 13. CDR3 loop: CASSPPGLAASTDTQYF. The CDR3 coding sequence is TGTGCCAGCAGCCCCCCGGGGCTAGCGGCTTCCACAGATACGCAGTATTTT.

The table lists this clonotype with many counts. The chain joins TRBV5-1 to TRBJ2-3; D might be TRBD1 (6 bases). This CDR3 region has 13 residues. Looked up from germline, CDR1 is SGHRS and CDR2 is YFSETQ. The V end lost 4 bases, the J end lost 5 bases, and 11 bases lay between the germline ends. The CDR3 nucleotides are TGCGCCAGCAGCCACCAACAGGGAGATACGCAGTATTTT. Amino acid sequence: CASSHQQGDTQYF.

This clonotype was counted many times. CDR3 region: CASSLEGGASNEQFF. The CDR3 region has the DNA TGTGCCAGCAGTTTAGAGGGGGGAGCGTCCAATGAGCAGTTCTTC. V and J are TRBV27 and TRBJ2-1; D assignment may be TRBD1 or TRBD2 (6 bases each). The CDR3 totals 15 residues. V was clipped by 2 bases and J by 6 bases, with 14 bases between them. Germline V gene sequence: CDR1 MNHEY, CDR2 SMNVEV (reference sequence).

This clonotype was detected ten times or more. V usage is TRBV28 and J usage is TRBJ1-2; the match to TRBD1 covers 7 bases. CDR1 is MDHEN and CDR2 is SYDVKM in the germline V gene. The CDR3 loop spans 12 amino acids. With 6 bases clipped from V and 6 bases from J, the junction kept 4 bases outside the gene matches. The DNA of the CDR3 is TGTGCCAGCAGGGCGACAGGGCATGGCTACACCTTC. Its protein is CASRATGHGYTF.

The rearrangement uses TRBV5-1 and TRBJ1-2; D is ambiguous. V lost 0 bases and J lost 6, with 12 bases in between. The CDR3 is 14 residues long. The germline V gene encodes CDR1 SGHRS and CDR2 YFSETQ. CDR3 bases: TGCGCCAGCAGCTTGGATCACCGGGGTGATGGCTACACCTTC. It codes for CASSLDHRGDGYTF.